This T cell receptor beta chain was identified during a study of blood T cell repertoires in COVID-19. Whole-study context: The United States, Italy and Spain were the sources of the acute and convalescent COVID-19 samples. Nucleic acid was either cDNA or gDNA, and it came from T cells, B-cell-depleted T cells, or PBMCs.

Membership in each cohort depended on participant-reported clinical history. In the original processing: Nucleated cell number was recorded as an estimate derived from reference gene primer amplification. TCRdb's table, derived via immunoSEQ multiplex PCR, lists solely in-frame clones and lacks some. V, J and clone size reflect that table, while D and trimming were determined from the DNA. The sample has a few hundred thousand clones, around 84% seen once; the top ten hold approximately 4.3%. The germline V gene encodes CDR1 KGHDR and CDR2 SFDVKD. J gave up 6 bases and V 12 bases, and 12 bases lay outside the gene matches. The CDR3 sequence is 14 residues long.

This chain connects TRBV24-1 to TRBJ2-1; 8 positions agree with TRBD2. The sequenced sample was PBMCs or T cells enriched from blood (not recorded which). The TCR comes from a man between 25 and 39 years old with acute COVID-19. The CDR3 here is CASGASGSFNEQFF. Here the CDR3 DNA reads TGTGCCTCGGGCGCCAGCGGGAGTTTCAATGAGCAGTTCTTC.